A selection of T cell receptor beta chains follows, all from one sample in a study of blood T cells in healthy people across ages. Using its own MiXCR run on the 5' RACE reads, TCRdb lists one record per CDR3 protein. In the table there are about 680,000 distinct CDR3 sequences, roughly 49% of which are singletons. Sequencing was carried out using blood. The receptors were gathered from a woman aged 55-69 years in good health. CDR3s include the opening cysteine and the closing phenylalanine or tryptophan. The D gene is left open where the match is weak. Where a row states a size, it is once, few, many or the class of an expanded clone; other rows omit it.

J gene	CDR3 length	V gene	clone size	D gene	CDR3 DNA	CDR3 protein
TRBJ2-7	12	TRBV6-2/TRBV6-3	NA	NA	TGTGCCAGCAGCCGCGGAGGCCACGAGCAGTACTTC	CASSRGGHEQYF
TRBJ2-7	17	TRBV4-3	NA	NA	TGCGCCAGCAGCCAAGGGGGACGGGGAGACTCCTACAATGAGCAGTACTTC	CASSQGGRGDSYNEQYF
TRBJ2-2	12	TRBV5-1	few	NA	TGCGCCAGCACCCCAGGGTTCGGGGAGCTGTTTTTT	CASTPGFGELFF
TRBJ1-2	13	TRBV3-1	NA	NA	TGTGCCAGCAGCCAAGATCGCAGGGTCGGCTACACCTTC	CASSQDRRVGYTF
TRBJ1-2	15	TRBV20-1	few	TRBD1	TGCAGTGCTAGAGATCTGCGACAGGGAAGAGTTGGCTACACCTTC	CSARDLRQGRVGYTF
TRBJ1-2	13	TRBV30	NA	TRBD1	TGTGCCTGGGTGGGACAGAATAACTATGGCTACACCTTC	CAWVGQNNYGYTF
TRBJ1-4	13	TRBV20-1	NA	NA	TGCAGTGCCCTCGGTGCAACTAATGAAAAACTGTTTTTT	CSALGATNEKLFF
TRBJ2-5	15	TRBV5-4	NA	NA	TGTGCCAGCAGCTTAGAGGGGATGGAGGGAAAGACCCAGTACTTC	CASSLEGMEGKTQYF
TRBJ1-2	13	TRBV20-1	few	NA	TGCAGTGCTACCGTGGAGGGGGGCTATGGCTACACCTTC	CSATVEGGYGYTF
TRBJ2-1	15	TRBV5-1	NA	NA	TGCGCCAGCAGCTTGTCGGCCGTTTTTGGCAATGAGCAGTTCTTC	CASSLSAVFGNEQFF
TRBJ2-4	12	TRBV6-2/TRBV6-3	few	NA	TGTGCCAGCAGTTACACAGTAGACATTCAGTACTTC	CASSYTVDIQYF
TRBJ2-1	17	TRBV4-2	NA	TRBD2	TGTGCCAGCAGCCAAGTAGCGGGAGGACATTCCTACAATGAGCAGTTCTTC	CASSQVAGGHSYNEQFF
TRBJ1-1	10	TRBV20-1	NA	NA	TGCAGTGCTCTATGGGCTGAAGCTTTCTTT	CSALWAEAFF
TRBJ2-4	13	TRBV2	NA	TRBD2	TGTGCCAGCATCAGACTAGCTAGAAACATTCAGTACTTC	CASIRLARNIQYF
TRBJ2-4	13	TRBV5-1	NA	NA	TGCGCCTGCAGCACGGAGGTCGGAGACATTCAGTACTTC	CACSTEVGDIQYF
TRBJ2-5	13	TRBV7-9	NA	NA	TGTGCCAGCAGCGAGGCCAGTAAAGAGACCCAGTACTTC	CASSEASKETQYF
TRBJ1-5	16	TRBV20-1	NA	NA	TGCAGTCCATTTGTTGCAGGAACATATAGCAATCAGCCCCAGCATTTT	CSPFVAGTYSNQPQHF
TRBJ2-7	11	TRBV20-1	NA	NA	TGCAGTCCCGACTGGGCCTACGAGCAGTACTTC	CSPDWAYEQYF
TRBJ2-5	9	TRBV10-3	few	NA	TGTGCCTTCAGAGAGACCCAGTACTTC	CAFRETQYF
TRBJ2-1	16	TRBV5-5	NA	TRBD2	TGTGCCAGCAGAGTCACGACTAGCGGCTCCTACAATGAGCAGTTCTTC	CASRVTTSGSYNEQFF
TRBJ2-3	16	TRBV20-1	NA	TRBD2	TGCAGTGCTAGAAGGGGACTAGCGGTTACCACAGATACGCAGTATTTT	CSARRGLAVTTDTQYF
TRBJ2-2	16	TRBV20-1	few	TRBD2	TGCAGTGCTGTCCACAGGGGACTAGCCGTCACCGGGGAGCTGTTTTTT	CSAVHRGLAVTGELFF
TRBJ1-2	16	TRBV3-1	few	TRBD1	TGTGCCAGCAGAGCCTCCGATTTCACAGGGGGCTCTGGCTACACCTTC	CASRASDFTGGSGYTF
TRBJ2-7	12	TRBV20-1	few	NA	TGCAGTGAGAAGAGACCTCGGCGCGAGCAGTACTTC	CSEKRPRREQYF
TRBJ2-5	16	TRBV27	NA	NA	TGTGCCAGCAGCCCTCTTACAGGGAGGACGGGTGAGACCCAGTACTTC	CASSPLTGRTGETQYF
TRBJ2-5	13	TRBV7-2	NA	NA	TGTGCCAGCAGCTTAAGTTTGGAGGAGACCCAGTACTTC	CASSLSLEETQYF
TRBJ1-2	14	TRBV7-3	NA	NA	TGTGCCAGCAGCTTATCGGGGGGAGTAGGTGGCTACACCTTC	CASSLSGGVGGYTF
TRBJ2-1	16	TRBV28	NA	TRBD1	TGTGCCAGCAGTTTGCCGACAGGGGGCTCCTACAATGAGCAGTTCTTC	CASSLPTGGSYNEQFF
TRBJ1-4	14	TRBV12-3/TRBV12-4	NA	NA	TGTGCCAGCAGGATAACGTCAACTAATGAAAAACTGTTTTTT	CASRITSTNEKLFF
TRBJ2-7	12	TRBV7-2	NA	NA	TGTGCCAGCAGCTTCGAAGCGCACGAGCAGTACTTC	CASSFEAHEQYF
TRBJ2-3	14	TRBV20-1	NA	NA	TGCAGTGCAAAGGACCCCGGGCGCACAGATACGCAGTATTTT	CSAKDPGRTDTQYF
TRBJ2-1	13	TRBV29-1	once	NA	TGCAGCGTTGACAGGGAAACCTACAATGAGCAGTTCTTC	CSVDRETYNEQFF
TRBJ1-4	14	TRBV9	NA	NA	TGTGCCAGCAGCGGGTCAATGGACCCTGAAAAACTGTTTTTT	CASSGSMDPEKLFF
TRBJ1-6	16	TRBV15	few	TRBD1	TGTGCCACCAGGAAAGGGACAGGGGCCACCAATTCACCCCTCCACTTT	CATRKGTGATNSPLHF
TRBJ2-5	14	TRBV12-3/TRBV12-4	few	TRBD2	TGTGCCAGCAGTGCGGGACTAGCGGGAAGGACCCAGTACTTC	CASSAGLAGRTQYF